This T cell receptor (beta chain) originates from a study of esophageal squamous cell carcinoma under preoperative chemotherapy. As for this clonotype: Its specificity is not known.

The CDR3 runs 16 residues. With 7 bases clipped from V and 2 bases from J, the junction kept 7 bases outside the gene matches. Germline V gene lookup returns CDR1 MDHEN and CDR2 SYDVKM. TCRdb fed the PCR reads into MiXCR, producing one record per CDR3 protein. Altogether about 15,000 distinct CDR3 sequences are present, under 55% being singletons, with the ten largest covering roughly 29%. Study results and caveats: Peripheral T cells showed a significant TCR diversity increase after chemotherapy, unlike tumor-infiltrating lymphocytes. Clonal contraction, more than amplification, hit abundant clones after paclitaxel-nedaplatin.

Time point described: before preoperative PTX-NDP chemotherapy. Preoperative chemotherapy with paclitaxel-nedaplatin was given to patients before surgery. The TCR originated in a human donor with esophageal squamous cell carcinoma. The donor label of this sample is uncertain. The chain couples TRBV28 to TRBJ2-3; 12 nucleotides align to TRBD2. Collection of the sample occurred from a patient given preoperative chemotherapy. In nucleotides, the CDR3 is TGTGCCAGCATGGGACTAGCGGGTATAATCACAGATACGCAGTATTTT. This sequence encodes CASMGLAGIITDTQYF.